This TCR beta chain appears in the sequencing data of a study of Ad26.COV2.S vaccination and SARS-CoV-2 variants. The wider study: Ad26.COV2.S, an intramuscular injection, was given once or twice 56 days apart.

Documented treatment: around 19 received Ad26.COV2.S at low or high dose, single or two shots; 5 received placebo; per-sample allocation not given. Samples were taken on day 63 after the first vaccine or placebo injection. The study used a vaccine consisting of an Ad26 vector that expressed Wuhan-strain SARS-CoV-2 spike. On this clone itself: The antigen remains unidentified.

The assay was immunoSEQ multiplex PCR, and TCRdb's table has in-frame clones only and misses some. The profile covers roughly 400,000 clones, with about 90% appearing a single time and around 1.7% taken by the ten largest. General study results and limits: After vaccination, substantial breadth of spike-specific CD8+ and CD4+ responses was reported. Breadth measured for non-spike TCRs was similar across vaccine and placebo recipients.

The V end lost 4 bases, the J end lost 8 bases, and 14 bases lay between the germline ends. Germline CDR1 SEHNR, CDR2 FQNEAQ (reference sequence). The CDR3 runs 14 residues. This chain links TRBV7-9 with TRBJ1-4; D is possibly TRBD1 (6 bases). Sequenced here: peripheral blood, sampled in a trial of Ad26.COV2.S vaccine versus placebo. This clonotype was sampled from a person aged 18-65 years who received the Ad26.COV2.S COVID-19 vaccine or a placebo. The CDR3 spells CASSSGTNGEKLFF. The DNA of the CDR3 is TGTGCCAGCAGCTCCGGGACAAACGGCGAAAAACTGTTTTTT.